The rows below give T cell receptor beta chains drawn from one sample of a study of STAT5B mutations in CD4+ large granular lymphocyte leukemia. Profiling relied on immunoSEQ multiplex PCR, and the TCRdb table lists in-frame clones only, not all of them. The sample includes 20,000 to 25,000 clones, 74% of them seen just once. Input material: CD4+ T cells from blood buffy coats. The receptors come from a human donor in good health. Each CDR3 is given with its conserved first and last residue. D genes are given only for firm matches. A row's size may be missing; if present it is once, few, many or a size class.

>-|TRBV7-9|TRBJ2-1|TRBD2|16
CASKEELGLALNEQFF
TGTGCCAGCAAAGAAGAGCTTGGACTAGCTCTCAATGAGCAGTTCTTC
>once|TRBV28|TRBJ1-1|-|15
CASSLQGPMNTEAFF
TGTGCCAGCAGTTTGCAGGGACCGATGAACACTGAAGCTTTCTTT
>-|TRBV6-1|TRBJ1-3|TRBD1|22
CASSERWARGTGATISGNTIYF
TGTGCCAGCAGTGAAAGGTGGGCGCGCGGGACAGGGGCCACAATCTCTGGAAACACCATATATTTT
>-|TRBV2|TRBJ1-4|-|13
CASSRGPNEKLFF
TGTGCCAGCAGTCGGGGGCCTAATGAAAAACTGTTTTTT
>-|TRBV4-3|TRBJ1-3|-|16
CASSQDLRTAGNTIYF
TGCGCCAGCAGCCAAGATCTGAGAACAGCTGGAAACACCATATATTTT
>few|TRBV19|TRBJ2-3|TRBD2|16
CASKLSGRAGTDTQYF
TGTGCCAGTAAGCTGAGCGGGAGGGCCGGGACAGATACGCAGTATTTT
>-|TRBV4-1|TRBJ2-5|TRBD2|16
CASSHPSRSGGETQYF
TGCGCCAGCAGCCATCCCTCTCGTAGCGGGGGGGAGACCCAGTACTTC
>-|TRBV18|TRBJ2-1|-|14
CASSPGQGSNEQFF
TGTGCCAGCTCACCAGGGCAAGGAAGCAATGAGCAGTTCTTC
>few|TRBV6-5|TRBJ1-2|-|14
CASSYSAQNYGYTF
TGTGCCAGCAGTTACTCGGCCCAGAACTATGGCTACACCTTC
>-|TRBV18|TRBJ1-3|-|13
CASSPPSGNTIYF
TGTGCCAGCTCACCCCCGTCTGGAAACACCATATATTTT
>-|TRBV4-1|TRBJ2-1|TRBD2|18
CASSQVASGGQPYNEQFF
TGCGCCAGCAGCCAAGTTGCTAGCGGGGGGCAGCCGTACAATGAGCAGTTCTTC
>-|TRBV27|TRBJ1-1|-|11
CASSLFQDTSF
TGTGCCAGCAGTTTATTTCAGGACACGTCCTTT
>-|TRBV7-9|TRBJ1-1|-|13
CASSGRGRTEAFF
TGTGCCAGCAGCGGTCGAGGGCGGACTGAAGCTTTCTTT
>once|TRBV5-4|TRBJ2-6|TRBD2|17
CASSQGLAVLGANVLTF
TGTGCCAGCAGCCAGGGACTAGCGGTCCTCGGGGCCAACGTCCTGACTTTC
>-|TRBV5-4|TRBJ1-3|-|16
CASRSDLNSVGNTIYF
TGTGCCAGCAGGTCCGACCTGAACTCTGTTGGAAACACCATATATTTT
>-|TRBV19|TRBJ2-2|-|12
CASSIVPGELFF
TGTGCCAGTAGTATAGTCCCCGGGGAGCTGTTTTTT
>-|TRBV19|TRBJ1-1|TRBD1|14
CASSIRTGHTEAFF
TGTGCCAGTAGTATAAGGACAGGCCACACTGAAGCTTTCTTT